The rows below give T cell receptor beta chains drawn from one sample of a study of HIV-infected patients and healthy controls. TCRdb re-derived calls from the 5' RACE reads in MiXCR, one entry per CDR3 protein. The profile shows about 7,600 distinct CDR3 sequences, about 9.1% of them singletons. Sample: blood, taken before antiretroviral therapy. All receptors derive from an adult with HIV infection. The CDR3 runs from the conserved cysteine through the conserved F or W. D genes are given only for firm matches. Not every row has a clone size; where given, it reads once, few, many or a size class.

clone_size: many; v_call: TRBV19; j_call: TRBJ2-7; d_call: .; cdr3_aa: CASSKGYEQYF; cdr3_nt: TGTGCCAGTAGTAAGGGCTACGAGCAGTACTTC
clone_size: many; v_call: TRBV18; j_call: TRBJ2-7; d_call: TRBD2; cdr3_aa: CASSPRTSGFYEQYF; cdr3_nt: TGTGCCAGCTCACCGCGGACTAGCGGCTTCTACGAGCAGTACTTC
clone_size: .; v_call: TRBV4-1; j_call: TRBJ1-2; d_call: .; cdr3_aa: CASSSGSGGYTF; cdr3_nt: TGCGCCAGCAGTTCCGGCTCCGGGGGCTACACCTTC
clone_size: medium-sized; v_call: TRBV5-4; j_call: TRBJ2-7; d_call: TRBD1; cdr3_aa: CASSGQGMGNEQYF; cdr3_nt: TGTGCCAGCAGCGGACAGGGAATGGGGAACGAGCAGTACTTC
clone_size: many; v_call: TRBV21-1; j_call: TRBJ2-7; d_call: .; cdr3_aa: CASSKGGGRTHYEQYF; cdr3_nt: TGTGCCAGCAGCAAAGGCGGGGGCAGGACACACTACGAGCAGTACTTC
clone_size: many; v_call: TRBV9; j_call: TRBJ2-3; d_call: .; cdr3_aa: CASSGTPSSTDTQYF; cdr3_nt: TGTGCCAGCAGCGGGACTCCCTCTAGCACAGATACGCAGTATTTT
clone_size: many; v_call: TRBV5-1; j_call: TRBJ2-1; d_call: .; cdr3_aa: CASSLGYRSSYNEQFF; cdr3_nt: TGCGCCAGCAGCTTGGGTTACAGAAGCTCCTACAATGAGCAGTTCTTC
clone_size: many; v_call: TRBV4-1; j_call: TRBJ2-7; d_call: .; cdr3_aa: CASSQGALDYEQYF; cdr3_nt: TGCGCCAGCAGCCAAGGGGCCCTTGATTACGAGCAGTACTTC
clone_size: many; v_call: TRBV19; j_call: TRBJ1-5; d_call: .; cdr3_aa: CASRGGSSNQPQHF; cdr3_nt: TGTGCCAGTAGGGGGGGCTCGTCCAATCAGCCCCAGCATTTT
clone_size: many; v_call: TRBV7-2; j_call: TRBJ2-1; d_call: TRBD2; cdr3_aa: CASSLGGTSGSVSYNEQFF; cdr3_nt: TGTGCCAGCAGCCTGGGAGGGACTAGCGGGAGTGTGTCCTACAATGAGCAGTTCTTC
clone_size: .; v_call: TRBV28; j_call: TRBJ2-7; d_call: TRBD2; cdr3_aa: CASSSTSGRTGQYF; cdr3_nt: TGTGCCAGCAGTTCAACTAGCGGGAGAACGGGGCAGTACTTC
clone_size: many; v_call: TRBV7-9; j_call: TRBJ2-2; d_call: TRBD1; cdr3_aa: CASRADRDAGELFF; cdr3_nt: TGTGCCAGCAGAGCGGACAGGGATGCCGGGGAGCTGTTTTTT
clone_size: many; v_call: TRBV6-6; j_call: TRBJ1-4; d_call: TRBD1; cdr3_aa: CASSRPRQGTEKLFF; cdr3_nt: TGTGCCAGCAGTCGTCCGAGACAGGGCACGGAAAAACTGTTTTTT
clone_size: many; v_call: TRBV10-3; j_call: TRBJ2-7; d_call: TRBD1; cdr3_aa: CAISDYLGQGGEQYF; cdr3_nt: TGTGCCATCAGTGACTACTTGGGACAGGGGGGCGAGCAGTACTTC
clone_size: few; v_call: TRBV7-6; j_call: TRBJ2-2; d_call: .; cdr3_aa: CASSPRPTGELFF; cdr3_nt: TGTGCCAGCAGCCCGAGACCTACCGGGGAGCTGTTTTTT
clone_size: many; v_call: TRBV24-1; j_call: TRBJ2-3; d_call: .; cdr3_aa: CATSDSKSNTDTQYF; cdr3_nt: TGTGCCACCAGTGATTCTAAAAGTAACACAGATACGCAGTATTTT
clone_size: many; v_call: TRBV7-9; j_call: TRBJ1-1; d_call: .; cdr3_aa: CAAARDDTEAFF; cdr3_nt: TGTGCCGCCGCCAGGGATGACACTGAAGCTTTCTTT
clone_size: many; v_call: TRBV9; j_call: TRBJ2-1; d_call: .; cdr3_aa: CASSVGDEQFF; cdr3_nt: TGTGCCAGCAGCGTCGGCGATGAGCAGTTCTTC
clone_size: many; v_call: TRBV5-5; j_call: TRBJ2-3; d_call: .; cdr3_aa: CASSLDQTQYF; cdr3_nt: TGTGCCAGCAGCTTGGACCAGACGCAGTATTTT
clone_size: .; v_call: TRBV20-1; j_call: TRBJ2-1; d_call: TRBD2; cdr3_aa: CSARGTSGTFYNEQFF; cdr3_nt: TGCAGTGCTAGAGGGACTAGCGGGACCTTCTACAATGAGCAGTTCTTC
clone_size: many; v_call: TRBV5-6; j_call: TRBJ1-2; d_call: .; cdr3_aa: CASSLIGGGYGYTF; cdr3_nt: TGTGCCAGCAGCTTGATTGGGGGCGGCTATGGCTACACCTTC
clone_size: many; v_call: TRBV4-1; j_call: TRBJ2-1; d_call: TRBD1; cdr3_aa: CASSQQGANNEQFF; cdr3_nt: TGCGCCAGCAGCCAACAGGGGGCTAACAATGAGCAGTTCTTC
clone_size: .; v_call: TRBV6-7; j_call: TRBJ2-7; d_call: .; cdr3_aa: CASNVLADSYEQYF; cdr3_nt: TGTGCCAGCAATGTGTTAGCAGATTCCTACGAGCAGTACTTC
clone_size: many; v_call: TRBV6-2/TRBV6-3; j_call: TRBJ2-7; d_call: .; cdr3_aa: CASSEGEPYEQYF; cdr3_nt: TGTGCCAGCAGTGAGGGCGAGCCCTACGAGCAGTACTTC
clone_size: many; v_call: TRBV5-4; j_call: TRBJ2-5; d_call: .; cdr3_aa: CASSLPSQETQYF; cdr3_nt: TGTGCCAGCAGCTTGCCCAGTCAAGAGACCCAGTACTTC
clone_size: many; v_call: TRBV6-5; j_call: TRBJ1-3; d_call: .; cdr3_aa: CASSYSMPRTGNTIYF; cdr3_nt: TGTGCCAGCAGTTACTCGATGCCGAGGACTGGAAACACCATATATTTT
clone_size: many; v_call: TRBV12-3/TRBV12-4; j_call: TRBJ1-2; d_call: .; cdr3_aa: CASSIKGGYTF; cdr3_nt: TGTGCCAGCAGTATAAAGGGTGGCTACACCTTC
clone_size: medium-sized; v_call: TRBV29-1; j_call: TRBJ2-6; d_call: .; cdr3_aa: CSVSDLDPSGANVLTF; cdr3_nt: TGCAGCGTTTCTGATTTGGACCCCTCTGGGGCCAACGTCCTGACTTTC
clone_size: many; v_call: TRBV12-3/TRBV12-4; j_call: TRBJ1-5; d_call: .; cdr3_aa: CASRLGGWNQPQHF; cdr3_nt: TGTGCCAGCAGGCTGGGGGGCTGGAATCAGCCCCAGCATTTT
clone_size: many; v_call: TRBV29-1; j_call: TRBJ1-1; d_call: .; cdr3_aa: CSVTLTGMNTEAFF; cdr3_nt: TGCAGCGTTACTTTGACAGGAATGAACACTGAAGCTTTCTTT
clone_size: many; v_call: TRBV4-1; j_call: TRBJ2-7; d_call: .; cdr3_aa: CASSQFALADSGFEQYF; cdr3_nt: TGCGCCAGCAGCCAATTTGCCCTGGCGGATTCTGGGTTCGAGCAGTACTTC
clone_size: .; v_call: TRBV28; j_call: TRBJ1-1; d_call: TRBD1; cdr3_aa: CASSPWTGARGNTEAFF; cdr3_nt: TGTGCCAGCAGTCCCTGGACAGGGGCGAGAGGGAACACTGAAGCTTTCTTT
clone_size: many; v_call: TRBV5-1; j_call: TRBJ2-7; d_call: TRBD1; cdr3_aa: CASSLGLTGTYEQYF; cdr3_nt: TGCGCCAGCAGCTTGGGACTGACAGGGACCTACGAGCAGTACTTC
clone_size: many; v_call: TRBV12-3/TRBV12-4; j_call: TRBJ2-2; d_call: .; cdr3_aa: CASSPGPGGELFF; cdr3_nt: TGTGCCAGCAGTCCGGGGCCCGGGGGGGAGCTGTTTTTT
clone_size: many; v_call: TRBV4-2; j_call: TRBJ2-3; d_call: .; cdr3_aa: CASSPRGISTDTQYF; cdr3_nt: TGTGCCAGCAGCCCGAGGGGGATTAGCACAGATACGCAGTATTTT
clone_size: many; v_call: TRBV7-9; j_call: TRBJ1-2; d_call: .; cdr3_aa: CASSPWGEDGYGYTF; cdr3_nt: TGTGCCAGCAGCCCGTGGGGTGAGGACGGCTATGGCTACACCTTC
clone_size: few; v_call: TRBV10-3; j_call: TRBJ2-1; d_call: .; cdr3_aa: CAIGGTEQFF; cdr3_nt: TGTGCCATCGGCGGGACTGAGCAGTTCTTC
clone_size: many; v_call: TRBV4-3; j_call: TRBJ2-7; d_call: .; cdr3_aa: CASSQKSYGQQANEQYF; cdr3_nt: TGCGCCAGCAGCCAGAAATCGTACGGACAGCAGGCGAACGAGCAGTACTTC
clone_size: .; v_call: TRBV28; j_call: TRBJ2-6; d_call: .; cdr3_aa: CASRVGPGANVLTF; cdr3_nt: TGTGCCAGCAGAGTTGGACCCGGGGCCAACGTCCTGACTTTC
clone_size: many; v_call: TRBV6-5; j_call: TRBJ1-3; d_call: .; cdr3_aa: CASSYAGVSGNTIYF; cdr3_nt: TGTGCCAGCAGTTACGCCGGGGTCTCTGGAAACACCATATATTTT
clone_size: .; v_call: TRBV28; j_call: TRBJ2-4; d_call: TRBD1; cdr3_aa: CASSARTGKNIQYF; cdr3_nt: TGTGCCAGCAGTGCTAGGACAGGGAAAAACATTCAGTACTTC
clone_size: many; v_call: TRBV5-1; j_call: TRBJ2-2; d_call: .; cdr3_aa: CASSSAVSTGELFF; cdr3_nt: TGCGCCAGCAGCTCGGCAGTGAGCACCGGGGAGCTGTTTTTT
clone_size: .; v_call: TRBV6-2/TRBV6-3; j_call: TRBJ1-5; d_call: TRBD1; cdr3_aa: CASVPQGASAQPQHF; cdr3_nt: TGTGCCAGCGTACCACAGGGGGCGAGCGCACAGCCCCAGCATTTT
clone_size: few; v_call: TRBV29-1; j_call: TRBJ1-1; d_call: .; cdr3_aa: CSVEEGSGGASF; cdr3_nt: TGCAGCGTTGAAGAGGGATCCGGGGGGGCGTCCTTT
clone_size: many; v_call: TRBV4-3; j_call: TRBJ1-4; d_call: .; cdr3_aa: CASSQERGPAGPTNEKLFF; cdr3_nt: TGCGCCAGCAGCCAAGAACGGGGACCTGCGGGACCAACTAATGAAAAACTGTTTTTT
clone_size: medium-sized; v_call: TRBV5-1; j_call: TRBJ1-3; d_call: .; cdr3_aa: CASSSDSTSSGNTIYF; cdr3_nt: TGCGCCAGCAGCTCGGATTCAACGAGCTCTGGAAACACCATATATTTT
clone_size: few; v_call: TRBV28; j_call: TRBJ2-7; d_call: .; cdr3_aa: CASSFENSPSYEQYF; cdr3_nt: TGTGCCAGCAGTTTTGAGAACAGCCCCTCCTACGAGCAGTACTTC
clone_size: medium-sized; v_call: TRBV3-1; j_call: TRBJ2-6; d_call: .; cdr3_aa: CASSASGGHSGANVLTF; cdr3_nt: TGTGCCAGCAGTGCGTCCGGGGGCCACTCTGGGGCCAACGTCCTGACTTTC
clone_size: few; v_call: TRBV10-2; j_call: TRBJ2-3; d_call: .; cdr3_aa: CASSDGRGGSDTQYF; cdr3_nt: TGCGCCAGCTCGGATGGCAGGGGAGGTTCAGATACGCAGTATTTT
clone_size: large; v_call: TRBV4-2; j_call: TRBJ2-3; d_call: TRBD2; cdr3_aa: CASSQELAGLRDTQYF; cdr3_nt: TGTGCCAGCAGCCAAGAACTAGCGGGATTGCGAGATACGCAGTATTTT
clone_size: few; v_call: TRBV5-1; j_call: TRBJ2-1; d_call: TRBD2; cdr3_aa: CASSTGTSGVSQQFF; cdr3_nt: TGCGCCAGCAGCACCGGGACTAGCGGGGTTAGTCAGCAGTTCTTC
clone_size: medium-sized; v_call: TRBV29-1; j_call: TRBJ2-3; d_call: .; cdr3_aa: CSVDYPQGTDTQYF; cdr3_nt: TGCAGCGTTGATTACCCACAGGGCACAGATACGCAGTATTTT
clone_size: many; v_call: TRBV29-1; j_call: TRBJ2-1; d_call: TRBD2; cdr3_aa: CSVGWGGGNEQFF; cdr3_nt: TGCAGCGTTGGATGGGGGGGAGGCAATGAGCAGTTCTTC
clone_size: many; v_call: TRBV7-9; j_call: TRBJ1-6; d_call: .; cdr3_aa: CASSLAGGPGSPLHF; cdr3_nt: TGTGCCAGCAGCTTAGCGGGGGGGCCCGGTTCACCCCTCCACTTT
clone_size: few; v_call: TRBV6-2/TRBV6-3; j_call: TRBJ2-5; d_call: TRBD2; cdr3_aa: CASSRGGAVETQYF; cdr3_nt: TGTGCCAGCAGTCGGGGGGGGGCTGTTGAGACCCAGTACTTC
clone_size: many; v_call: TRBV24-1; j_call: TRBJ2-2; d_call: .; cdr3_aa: CATSESSTSIAGELFF; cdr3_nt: TGTGCCACCAGTGAATCTTCTACTAGTATCGCCGGGGAGCTGTTTTTT
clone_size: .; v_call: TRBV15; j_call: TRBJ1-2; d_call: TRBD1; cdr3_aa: CATSWGQESYGYTF; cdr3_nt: TGTGCCACCAGTTGGGGACAGGAGAGCTATGGCTACACCTTC
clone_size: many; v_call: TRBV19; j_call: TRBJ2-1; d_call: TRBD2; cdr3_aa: CASRERGYNEQFF; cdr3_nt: TGTGCCAGTAGAGAGCGGGGTTACAATGAGCAGTTCTTC